Shown below are 9 T cell receptor beta chains from a single sample sequenced in a study of beta chain bispecific antibodies for T cell cancers. Study-wide findings and caveats: Most targeted TRBV signal came from the leukemia cell line cells, not normal T cells. Anti-TRBV12 exposure, compared with anti-CD19, reduced the TRBV12-3 proportion of TRBV signal by around 99%.

For these TCRs, the target antigens are not known. Blood mononuclear cells were expanded for 2 to 3 days using either OKT3 anti-CD3 antibody or CD3/CD28 beads. TCRdb passed the 5' RACE reads through MiXCR, listing each CDR3 protein once. This repertoire shows tens of thousands of distinct CDR3 sequences, more than 2% found once; its top ten account for under 5.5%. Sequenced material: healthy donor T cells cultured with leukemia cells, taken from a culture containing a bispecific antibody targeting TCR Vbeta12. The receptors were gathered from a human donor in good health. Some clones in this sample may be carry-over from other donors' samples.

This clonotype was observed many times. The rearrangement uses TRBV19 and TRBJ1-1, with a weak D call TRBD1 (5 bases). The CDR3 has 16 amino acids. V was trimmed by 3 bases and J by 1 base, leaving 15 bases between them. Germline V lookup: CDR1 LNHDA, CDR2 SQIVND (reference sequence). The CDR3 sequence: CASSIAQGLGNTEAFF. DNA of the CDR3: TGTGCCAGTAGTATTGCCCAGGGACTCGGGAACACTGAAGCTTTCTTT.

This clonotype was observed at least ten times. With a much larger clone just one base away, this may be a read error. Without the conserved terminal phenylalanine or tryptophan, this CDR3 likely stems from a read error. This chain links TRBV7-3 with TRBJ2-3; TRBD1 matches at 8 bases. The CDR3 spans 12 residues. Trimming cost V 5 bases and J 6 bases; bases outside gene matches: 1. Per the germline V gene, CDR1 is SGHTA and CDR2 is FQGTGA. CDR3: CASSRTGDTQYI. The CDR3 nucleotides are TGTGCCAGCAGCCGGACAGGGGATACGCAGTATATT.

Within the sample, this clonotype is medium-sized. The chain has TRBV19 and TRBJ1-6; unclear D gene. Germline loops: CDR1 LNHDA, CDR2 SQIVND (reference sequence). The CDR3 runs to 14 residues. The V end lost 5 bases, the J end lost 13 bases, and 18 bases lay between the germline ends. As DNA, the CDR3 is TGTGCCAGTAGTTCCGATAACCGGCCTGGCCCCCTCCACTTT. Translation: CASSSDNRPGPLHF.

This clonotype was observed many times. The junction differs from germline at one of its ends, possibly a read error. The V gene is TRBV6-2 or TRBV6-3, the J gene TRBJ2-6; 9 bases agree with TRBD1. The CDR3 loop spans 13 amino acids. Germline V gene lookup returns CDR1 MNHEY and CDR2 SVGEGT. The CDR3 loop reads CGTGYTGANVLTF. The CDR3 DNA sequence: TGCGGGACAGGGTACACGGGGGCCAACGTCCTGACTTTC.

At least ten counts were recorded for this clonotype. The chain couples TRBV27 to TRBJ2-3; TRBD1 is a possible D gene (5 bases). V shed 6 bases and J shed 5 bases, with 15 bases lying between them. This CDR3 region has 14 residues. Per the germline V gene, CDR1 is MNHEY and CDR2 is SMNVEV (reference sequence). The CDR3 spells CASRIIHDRDTQYF. The CDR3 coding sequence is TGTGCCAGCAGGATTATACATGACAGAGATACGCAGTATTTT.

This clonotype was picked up many times. The chain recombines TRBV5-5 with TRBJ2-7; possibly TRBD2 for D (7 bases). Germline V gene lookup returns CDR1 SGHKS and CDR2 YYEKEE (reference sequence). This CDR3 has 15 amino acids. Trimming removed 0 bases from V and 2 bases from J, with 12 bases in between. The CDR3 DNA reads as TGTGCCAGCAGCTTGGCCTCGGGGGGCGCCTACGAGCAGTACTTC. Protein product: CASSLASGGAYEQYF.

Ten or more counts support this clonotype. The rearrangement links TRBV30 to TRBJ1-1; D gene uncertain. The CDR3 totals 11 residues. Looked up from germline, CDR1 is GTSNPN and CDR2 is SVGIG (reference sequence). The CDR3 nucleotides are TGTCAGATGGACGGGAACACTGAAGCTTTCTTT. This codes for CQMDGNTEAFF. The variable domain in full, with the rest retrieved from reference TRBV30 and TRBJ1-1, is SQTIHQWPATLVQPVGSPLSLECTVEGTSNPNLYWYRQAAGRGLQLLFYSVGIGQISSEVPQNLSASRPQDRQFILSSKKLLLSDSGFYLCQMDGNTEAFFGQGTRLTVV.

This clonotype was seen many times. This rearrangement joins TRBV4-2 to TRBJ1-5; a weak D match, TRBD1 (6 bases). Germline CDR1 is LGHNA and CDR2 is YNFKEQ. This CDR3 has 19 residues. The V and J ends lost 0 bases and 3 bases respectively, with 21 bases between them. CDR3 loop: CASSQEWTGDTGYNQPQHF. CDR3 nucleotides: TGTGCCAGCAGCCAAGAGTGGACGGGGGACACCGGGTACAATCAGCCCCAGCATTTT.

V usage is TRBV11-2 and J usage is TRBJ2-7; the D call may be TRBD1 or TRBD2 (5 bases each). The CDR3 has 12 residues. CDR1 and CDR2 (germline): SGHAT, FQNNGV. V was pared by 6 bases and J by 3 bases, with 9 bases between. CDR3 loop: CASRRGGYEQYF. CDR3 DNA: TGTGCCAGCAGGCGTGGGGGCTACGAGCAGTACTTC.